The 19 T cell receptor beta chains presented below share a single source sample, sequenced in a study of T cells after yellow fever vaccination. TCRdb reanalysed the 5' RACE reads using MiXCR and keeps one entry per CDR3 protein. The table records about 350,000 distinct CDR3 sequences, roughly 12% of them present only once. The source material was PBMCs, sampled on the day of the first yellow fever vaccination. The receptors were gathered from a man aged 18 to 35 who received the YFV17D yellow fever vaccine.

This clonotype was detected many times. The chain uses TRBV12-3 or TRBV12-4 and TRBJ1-2, with D tentatively TRBD1 (5 bases). With 2 bases removed from V and 12 bases from J, the gap between germline ends came to 16 bases. The CDR3 contains 13 residues. The CDR3, as DNA: TGTGCCAGCAGTTTAACTTCCGGGGGGAATCACACCTTC. It translates to CASSLTSGGNHTF.

In this sample, this clonotype turned up many times. The J gene is TRBJ1-5, the V gene TRBV18, with 7 bases aligning to TRBD1. CDR1 KGHSH and CDR2 LQKENI come from the germline V gene. This CDR3 has 14 residues. Losses at the gene ends were 6 bases for V and 3 bases for J; bases not matched to a gene: 5. The CDR3 DNA reads as TGTGCCAGCTCCCTAGGACAGGACAATCAGCCCCAGCATTTT. This sequence encodes CASSLGQDNQPQHF.

V gene TRBV5-1 combines with J gene TRBJ2-3; D uncertain. CDR1 and CDR2 from the germline V gene are SGHRS and YFSETQ. The ends were cut back, 0 bases at V and 2 bases at J, with 7 bases in the middle. This CDR3 has 14 amino acids. For the CDR3, the DNA is TGCGCCAGCAGCTTGGGACACTTCACAGATACGCAGTATTTT. Its translation: CASSLGHFTDTQYF.

The chain recombines TRBV11-3 with TRBJ2-5; 10 nucleotides line up with TRBD1. Trimming took 1 base from V and 5 from J; bases not matched to a gene: 7. The CDR3 runs to 16 residues. Germline V gene data show CDR1 as SGHNT and CDR2 as YENEEA. CDR3 DNA sequence: TGTGCCAGCAGCTTAGCTGAGACAGGGGGCGTCGAGACCCAGTACTTC. Amino acid sequence: CASSLAETGGVETQYF.

This clonotype was seen a handful of times. The chain has TRBV15 and TRBJ2-4; D gene ambiguous. Trimming cost V 5 bases and J 0 bases, with 11 bases left between them. CDR1 is LNHNV and CDR2 is YYDKDF in the germline V gene (reference sequence). The CDR3 has 15 amino acids. The CDR3 DNA sequence: TGTGCCACCAGCGGAACAACATTAGCCAAAAACATTCAGTACTTC. It is translated as CATSGTTLAKNIQYF.

This clonotype was seen repeatedly, ten times or more. The chain has TRBV5-1 and TRBJ2-4; D possibly corresponds to TRBD2 (7 bases). CDR1 SGHRS and CDR2 YFSETQ come from the germline V gene. With 1 base removed from V and 7 bases from J, the gap between germline ends came to 15 bases. The CDR3 is 15 amino acids. CDR3 nucleotide sequence: TGCGCCAGCAGCTTGAGCCCCGAGGGGGGGAACATTCAGTACTTC. It encodes CASSLSPEGGNIQYF.

Here the CDR3 DNA reads TGTGCCAGCTCACCGAGCAGGTCGAAGGGCAAAGAGACCCAGTACTTC. Translation gives CASSPSRSKGKETQYF. V usage is TRBV18 and J usage is TRBJ2-5; the D is unclear. With 3 bases removed from V and 3 bases from J, the gap between germline ends came to 17 bases. Germline CDR1 is KGHSH and CDR2 is LQKENI. The CDR3 is 16 residues long.

In its sample, this clonotype was seen a few times. The chain recombines TRBV2 with TRBJ2-3, with a weak D call TRBD1 (6 bases). V shed 6 bases and J shed 7 bases, with 14 bases lying between them. This CDR3 has 13 amino acids. Looked up from germline, CDR1 is SNHLY and CDR2 is FYNNEI. DNA for the CDR3: TGTGCCAGCAGCCCAGGGGTTGGCTATACGCAGTATTTT. Protein sequence: CASSPGVGYTQYF.

This clonotype was recorded a few times. The gene calls are TRBV9 and TRBJ2-3, with 10 positions matching TRBD2. The CDR3 consists of 20 residues. Germline V CDR1 and CDR2: SGDLS, YYNGEE. Trimming at V came to 0 bases and at J to 0 bases, leaving 13 bases not matched to a gene. The CDR3 nucleotides are TGTGCCAGCAGCGTAGGGGCTAGCGGGGGCCCTGGATCTAGCACAGATACGCAGTATTTT. Protein: CASSVGASGGPGSSTDTQYF.

The CDR3 DNA follows: TGTGCCAGCAGCTACCACCGGGATACGCAGTATTTT. Protein: CASSYHRDTQYF. The chain is built from TRBV7-6 and TRBJ2-3; D is uncertain. CDR1 SGHVS and CDR2 FNYEAQ come from the germline V gene. Trimming took off 4 bases at V and 6 bases at J, with 8 bases between the two ends. The CDR3 loop spans 12 amino acids.

This clonotype turned up a few times. The gene calls are TRBV9 and TRBJ1-1; D gene uncertain. The length of the CDR3 is 12 residues. Per the germline V gene, CDR1 is SGDLS and CDR2 is YYNGEE. The V end lost 7 bases, the J end lost 5 bases, and 12 bases lay between the germline ends. The CDR3 DNA is TGTGCCAGCTCCTATGAGGGTACTGAAGCTTTCTTT. This encodes CASSYEGTEAFF. Supplemented by reference TRBV9 and TRBJ1-1, the full variable domain reads DSGVTQTPKHLITATGQRVTLRCSPRSGDLSVYWYQQSLDQGLQFLIQYYNGEERAKGNILERFSAQQFPDLHSELNLSSLELGDSALYFCASSYEGTEAFFGQGTRLTVV.

This clonotype was found a few times. The chain recombines TRBV20-1 with TRBJ1-4, with D uncertain. V shed 1 base and J shed 7 bases, with 7 bases lying between them. Germline loops: CDR1 DFQATT, CDR2 SNEGSKA (reference sequence). The CDR3 spans 12 residues. Written as DNA, the CDR3 is TGCAGTGCTAGAGCGTTCGGTGAAAAACTGTTTTTT. It encodes CSARAFGEKLFF.

In its sample, this clonotype was seen a few times. The chain joins TRBV5-1 to TRBJ2-4, with 8 bases lining up with TRBD1. Germline CDR1 SGHRS, CDR2 YFSETQ. V shed 2 bases and J 7 bases; nucleotides not matched to a gene: 5. This CDR3 has 14 amino acids. This CDR3 is CASSFPGGNNIQYF. The CDR3 DNA reads TGCGCCAGCAGCTTCCCAGGGGGCAACAACATTCAGTACTTC.

This clonotype was seen more than once but under ten times. This rearrangement joins TRBV6-2 or TRBV6-3 to TRBJ2-7; TRBD2 matches at 7 bases. Germline CDR1 MNHEY, CDR2 SVGEGT. V dropped 5 bases and J dropped 0; count of bases not matched to a gene: 13. The CDR3 contains 17 residues. CDR3 loop: CASSRPRERESSYEQYF. The DNA of the CDR3 is TGTGCCAGCAGTCGACCCCGGGAGCGGGAAAGCTCCTACGAGCAGTACTTC.

V gene TRBV3-1 combines with J gene TRBJ1-1; D not resolved. Trimming shortened V by 3 bases and J by 11 bases, and 16 bases separated the two germline ends. The CDR3 loop spans 13 amino acids. Germline lookup yields CDR1 LGHDT and CDR2 YNNKEL (reference sequence). CDR3 DNA sequence: TGTGCCAGCAGCCATAAGGGAGGGTCGCGGGCTTTCTTT. Translated: CASSHKGGSRAFF. Supplemented by reference TRBV3-1 and TRBJ1-1, the full variable domain reads DTAVSQTPKYLVTQMGNDKSIKCEQNLGHDTMYWYKQDSKKFLKIMFSYNNKELIINETVPNRFSPKSPDKAHLNLHINSLELGDSAVYFCASSHKGGSRAFFGQGTRLTVV.

The chain combines TRBV20-1 with TRBJ2-1, with TRBD2 identical over 11 bases. Germline CDR1 reads DFQATT; CDR2 reads SNEGSKA (reference sequence). V shed 6 bases and J 2 bases; nucleotides not matched to a gene: 6. The CDR3 covers 15 residues. The CDR3 protein is CSAGTSGLPYNEQFF. The CDR3 region has the DNA TGCAGTGCGGGGACTAGCGGACTACCCTACAATGAGCAGTTCTTC.

The V gene is TRBV28, the J gene TRBJ1-6; the D is unclear. With 7 bases removed from V and 5 bases from J, the gap between germline ends came to 12 bases. The CDR3 has 14 amino acids. Germline V CDR1 and CDR2: MDHEN, SYDVKM. CDR3 nucleotide sequence: TGTGCCAGCACTGGGCAGGCGGATAATTCACCCCTCCACTTT. This codes for CASTGQADNSPLHF.

There are many counts of this clonotype. V gene TRBV7-2 combines with J gene TRBJ2-1, with D perhaps assigned TRBD1 or TRBD2 (5 bases each). The V gene's germline CDR1 is SGHTA and CDR2 FQGNSA. The V end was cut by 3 bases, the J end by 0 bases, with 6 bases between. The CDR3 is 14 residues long. The CDR3 DNA follows: TGTGCCAGCAGCTTTGGGGGCTCCTACAATGAGCAGTTCTTC. Translated: CASSFGGSYNEQFF.

This clonotype was seen a few times. CDR3 protein: CASSQAPGVAFF. The CDR3 DNA follows: TGTGCCAGCAGCCAAGCCCCAGGGGTCGCTTTCTTT. J is TRBJ1-1 and V is TRBV3-1, with a weak D call TRBD1 (6 bases). V gave up 1 base and J gave up 11 bases, with 11 bases separating them. Germline CDR1 LGHDT, CDR2 YNNKEL (reference sequence). The CDR3 loop spans 12 amino acids. Supplemented by reference TRBV3-1 and TRBJ1-1, the full variable domain reads DTAVSQTPKYLVTQMGNDKSIKCEQNLGHDTMYWYKQDSKKFLKIMFSYNNKELIINETVPNRFSPKSPDKAHLNLHINSLELGDSAVYFCASSQAPGVAFFGQGTRLTVV.